The T cell receptor beta chain under discussion was sequenced for a study of T cell changes during pregnancy in multiple sclerosis. V lost 5 bases and J lost 7; bases outside the gene matches: 6. CDR3 length: 13 residues. CDR1 is SQVTM and CDR2 is ANQGSEA in the germline V gene. The assay was immunoSEQ multiplex PCR, and TCRdb's table has in-frame clones only and misses some. The repertoire holds fewer than 40,000 clones, with roughly 86% as singletons. The chain joins TRBV29-1 to TRBJ2-2, with 8 nucleotides matching TRBD1. This specimen consisted of CD8+ T cells from peripheral blood mononuclear cells, obtained in the first trimester of pregnancy. This TCR was sampled from a female donor with multiple sclerosis, enrolled in a pregnancy study. Here the CDR3 DNA reads TGCAGCGTTACAGGGGGGAGGAGCGGGGAGCTGTTTTTT. It encodes CSVTGGRSGELFF.